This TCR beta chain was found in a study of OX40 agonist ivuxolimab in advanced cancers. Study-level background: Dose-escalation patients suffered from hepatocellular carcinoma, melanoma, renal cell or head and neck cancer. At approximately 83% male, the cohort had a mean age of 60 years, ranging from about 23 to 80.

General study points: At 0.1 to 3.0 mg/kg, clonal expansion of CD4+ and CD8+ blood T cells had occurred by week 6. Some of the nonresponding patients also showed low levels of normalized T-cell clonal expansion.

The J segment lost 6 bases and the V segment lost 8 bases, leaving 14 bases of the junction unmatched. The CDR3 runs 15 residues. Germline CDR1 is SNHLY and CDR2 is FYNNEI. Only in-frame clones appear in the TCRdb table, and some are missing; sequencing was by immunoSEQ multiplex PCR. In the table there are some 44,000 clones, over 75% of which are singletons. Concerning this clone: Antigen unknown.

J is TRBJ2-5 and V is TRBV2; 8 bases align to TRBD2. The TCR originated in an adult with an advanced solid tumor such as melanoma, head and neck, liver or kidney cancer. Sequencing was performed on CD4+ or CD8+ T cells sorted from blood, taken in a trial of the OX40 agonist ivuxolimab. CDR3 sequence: CASPLGSGSEKTQYF. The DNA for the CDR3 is TGTGCCAGCCCTTTGGGGAGCGGGAGTGAGAAGACCCAGTACTTC.